The table lists the clone carrying this TCR beta chain with a few counts. Its target is unknown. CDR1 and CDR2 (germline): LGHNA, YSLEER. Trimming removed 0 bases at V and 8 bases at J, with 13 bases between. The CDR3 extends over 14 amino acids. The study reverse transcribed the entire isolated RNA, so it sequenced expressed TCRB transcripts. The method was immunoSEQ multiplex PCR; TCRdb's version includes in-frame clones alone and lacks a portion of them. The sample shows fewer than 400,000 clones, over 7% of them seen only once. This record belongs to a study of beta chain features in type 1 diabetes. For the study at large: No age, gender or cell yield differences were seen between patients and healthy donors.

The study, taken as a whole, reports: In type 1 diabetes patients, VDJ junctions had fewer insertions; deletions at these junctions were more frequent. The question of HLA type influencing TCRB rearrangement was one that remained unresolved here. When Type 1 diabetes patients were examined, their TCRB CDR3s proved moderately but significantly shorter in all four CD4+ subsets.

This receptor was taken from a man between 25 and 39 years old with type 1 diabetes. The sample comprised central memory CD4+ T cells from blood. The rearrangement joins TRBV4-3 to TRBJ1-2; D unclear. Here the CDR3 reads CASSQDRVRRGYTF. CDR3 sequence (DNA): TGCGCCAGCAGCCAAGATCGGGTCCGGAGGGGCTACACCTTC.